This is a list of T cell receptor beta chains from one sample in a study of long-term antiretroviral therapy in people with HIV. The protocol was immunoSEQ multiplex PCR, while the TCRdb copy is restricted to in-frame clones and leaves out a portion. Of 20,000 to 25,000 clones in the sample, approximately 95% were seen once. Sequencing used unsorted PBMCs, obtained 7.6 years after starting antiretroviral therapy. These receptors were taken from a woman in her forties with HIV. CDR3s include the opening cysteine and the closing phenylalanine or tryptophan. The order of the fields is CDR3 protein, CDR3 DNA, clone size, V gene, J gene, D gene. A D gene is named only where the DNA matches it firmly. Some rows mark clone size as missing; the rest say once, few, many or name a class of expanded clone.

CASSRAAYSYNEQFF	TGTGCCAGCAGTAGGGCCGCTTACTCCTACAATGAGCAGTTCTTC	.	TRBV6-5	TRBJ2-1	.
CASSQKYPETQYF	TGTGCCAGTAGTCAGAAGTATCCAGAGACCCAGTACTTC	.	TRBV19	TRBJ2-5	.
CASSAQGPYEQYF	TGTGCCAGCAGTGCACAGGGTCCCTACGAGCAGTACTTC	.	TRBV2	TRBJ2-7	.
CASSVAGGHSYNEQFF	TGTGCCAGCAGCGTAGCTGGAGGGCACTCCTACAATGAGCAGTTCTTC	once	TRBV9	TRBJ2-1	.
CASSPESGVQPQHF	TGTGCCAGCTCACCAGAATCAGGGGTTCAGCCCCAGCATTTT	.	TRBV18	TRBJ1-5	.
CASSYSGRTYEQYF	TGTGCCAGCAGTTACTCGGGCAGGACCTACGAGCAGTACTTC	.	TRBV6-5	TRBJ2-7	.
CASSPGPGQRYEQYF	TGTGCCAGCAGCCCAGGTCCCGGACAGAGGTACGAGCAGTACTTC	.	TRBV5-4	TRBJ2-7	.
CASSYRPHGPTYEQYF	TGTGCCAGCAGTTACCGACCTCACGGCCCGACCTACGAGCAGTACTTC	.	TRBV6-6	TRBJ2-7	.
CASSLVGYEQYF	TGTGCCAGCAGCTTAGTAGGCTACGAGCAGTACTTC	.	TRBV7-2	TRBJ2-7	.
CASRTSTGPSKAKNIQYF	TGTGCCAGCAGGACGTCGACAGGGCCCTCGAAAGCCAAAAACATTCAGTACTTC	.	TRBV2	TRBJ2-4	TRBD1
CASSLIQGAYEAFF	TGTGCCAGCAGCTTAATTCAAGGGGCCTACGAAGCTTTCTTT	.	TRBV11-2	TRBJ1-1	.
CASSLGRVDYGYTF	TGTGCCAGCAGCTTGGGCAGGGTGGACTATGGCTACACCTTC	.	TRBV5-5	TRBJ1-2	.
CSVDDGAGQPQHF	TGCAGCGTTGATGACGGAGCGGGGCAGCCCCAGCATTTT	.	TRBV29-1	TRBJ1-5	.
CASSLGSNGGEAFF	TGCGCCAGCAGCTTGGGATCCAACGGTGGTGAAGCTTTCTTT	.	TRBV5-1	TRBJ1-1	.
CASSLVGFYGYTF	TGTGCCAGCAGTTTAGTGGGGTTTTATGGCTACACCTTC	.	TRBV28	TRBJ1-2	.
CASSSPDEPGTGDRNTIYF	TGTGCCAGCAGCTCACCCGATGAACCTGGGACAGGGGATAGAAACACCATATATTTT	.	TRBV7-2	TRBJ1-3	TRBD1
CASSEHRQGAAYTF	TGTGCCAGCAGCGAACACAGGCAGGGGGCCGCCTACACCTTC	.	TRBV2	TRBJ1-2	TRBD1
CASSSPGLSSYEQYF	TGCGCCAGCAGCTCGCCGGGACTCAGCTCCTACGAGCAGTACTTC	.	TRBV4-1	TRBJ2-7	.
CATSRGDRDPYEQYF	TGTGCCACCAGCAGAGGGGACAGGGACCCCTACGAGCAGTACTTC	.	TRBV15	TRBJ2-7	TRBD1
CASNLEGRDTGELFF	TGTGCCAGCAATTTGGAGGGGCGGGACACCGGGGAGCTGTTTTTT	.	TRBV9	TRBJ2-2	.
CASSQEEGTNEKLFF	TGCGCCAGCAGCCAAGAGGAGGGGACAAATGAAAAACTGTTTTTT	.	TRBV4-3	TRBJ1-4	.
CASSLRTGGPYEQYF	TGTGCCAGCAGTCTCCGGACAGGGGGTCCCTACGAGCAGTACTTC	.	TRBV27	TRBJ2-7	TRBD1
CASSQETGSANYGYTF	TGCGCCAGCAGCCAAGAGACAGGATCAGCTAACTATGGCTACACCTTC	.	TRBV4-3	TRBJ1-2	.
CASSQGGHTEAFF	TGTGCCAGCAGCCAGGGTGGGCACACTGAAGCTTTCTTT	.	TRBV16	TRBJ1-1	.
CASSESGQGWEQYF	TGCGCCAGCAGTGAGTCGGGACAGGGGTGGGAGCAGTACTTC	once	TRBV10-1	TRBJ2-7	TRBD1
CASSERTGGNSPLHF	TGTGCCAGCAGTGAAAGGACGGGAGGTAATTCACCCCTCCACTTT	.	TRBV25-1	TRBJ1-6	.
CASSDRATGGYGYTF	TGCGCCAGCAGCGACAGGGCCACCGGGGGCTATGGCTACACCTTC	few	TRBV5-1	TRBJ1-2	TRBD1
CASTTIATGEQYF	TGTGCCAGCACCACGATAGCTACAGGCGAGCAGTACTTC	.	TRBV6-5	TRBJ2-7	.
CAWSVKAGGTTLSNQPQHF	TGTGCCTGGAGTGTAAAGGCAGGGGGCACGACTTTAAGCAATCAGCCCCAGCATTTT	.	TRBV30	TRBJ1-5	TRBD1
CASSLAPAKMSGYEQYF	TGTGCCAGCAGCTTGGCCCCTGCAAAAATGTCCGGGTACGAGCAGTACTTC	.	TRBV5-4	TRBJ2-7	.
CSVAMNMNTEAFF	TGCAGCGTAGCCATGAACATGAACACTGAAGCTTTCTTT	.	TRBV29-1	TRBJ1-1	.
CASSQEPRTGGYTF	TGCGCCAGCAGCCAAGAGCCCCGGACAGGGGGCTACACCTTC	.	TRBV4-1	TRBJ1-2	TRBD1
CASSLTGVSTDTQYF	TGTGCCAGTAGTTTAACAGGGGTTAGCACAGATACGCAGTATTTT	.	TRBV19	TRBJ2-3	TRBD1
CASRRTSGGAGEQFF	TGTGCCAGCAGGAGGACTAGCGGGGGGGCTGGTGAGCAGTTCTTC	.	TRBV2	TRBJ2-1	TRBD2
CASNRGQDLFSYNSPLHF	TGTGCCAGCAACAGGGGGCAAGATTTATTCTCCTATAATTCACCCCTCCACTTT	.	TRBV21-1	TRBJ1-6	.
CASSQGGGGGLETQYF	TGCGCCAGCAGTCAAGGGGGTGGGGGAGGTTTAGAGACCCAGTACTTC	.	TRBV23-1	TRBJ2-5	.
CASSYPTGGNTEAFF	TGTGCCAGCAGTTACCCAACAGGGGGCAACACTGAAGCTTTCTTT	.	TRBV6-5	TRBJ1-1	TRBD1
CSVEARGGETQYF	TGCAGCGTTGAAGCCAGGGGAGGAGAGACCCAGTACTTC	.	TRBV29-1	TRBJ2-5	.
CASSARQGGSGELFF	TGTGCCAGCAGCGCCCGACAGGGGGGTTCCGGGGAGCTGTTTTTT	.	TRBV7-7	TRBJ2-2	TRBD1
CASSVGGIENSYEQYF	TGTGCCAGCAGCGTAGGAGGGATCGAGAACTCCTACGAGCAGTACTTC	.	TRBV9	TRBJ2-7	.
CASSLWGMAGELFF	TGTGCCAGCAGTTTATGGGGGATGGCCGGGGAGCTGTTTTTT	.	TRBV27	TRBJ2-2	.
CASRLGGGVDQPQHF	TGTGCCAGCAGATTAGGAGGGGGGGTGGATCAGCCCCAGCATTTT	.	TRBV7-8	TRBJ1-5	.
CASSVGAGQGYEQYF	TGTGCCAGCAGCGTAGGTGCGGGACAGGGCTACGAGCAGTACTTC	.	TRBV9	TRBJ2-7	TRBD1
CASSRTAEINTEAFF	TGTGCCAGCAGCCGAACGGCAGAGATCAACACTGAAGCTTTCTTT	.	TRBV5-4	TRBJ1-1	.
CASSSRTDGPYEQYF	TGTGCCAGCAGCTCCCGGACTGACGGTCCTTACGAGCAGTACTTC	.	TRBV13	TRBJ2-7	.
CASSPRTGNGYTF	TGTGCCAGCAGTCCCCGGACAGGGAATGGCTACACCTTC	once	TRBV27	TRBJ1-2	TRBD1
CASSRAGNTEAFF	TGTGCCAGCAGTAGGGCTGGGAACACTGAAGCTTTCTTT	.	TRBV27	TRBJ1-1	.
CAISESNQGAREQYF	TGTGCCATCAGTGAGTCGAACCAGGGGGCGCGCGAGCAGTACTTC	.	TRBV10-3	TRBJ2-7	TRBD1
CASSQGASYGYTF	TGCGCCAGCAGTCAGGGGGCTAGTTATGGCTACACCTTC	.	TRBV4-3	TRBJ1-2	TRBD1
CAWAFRGGYGYTF	TGTGCCTGGGCCTTCAGGGGGGGCTATGGCTACACCTTC	.	TRBV30	TRBJ1-2	TRBD1
CASSWRDREDYGYTF	TGTGCCAGCAGCTGGAGGGACAGGGAGGACTATGGCTACACCTTC	.	TRBV5-4	TRBJ1-2	TRBD1
CASSFFSDRRTEAFF	TGTGCCAGCAGCTTCTTTAGTGACAGACGGACTGAAGCTTTCTTT	.	TRBV7-8	TRBJ1-1	.
CAISDSGQSSYEQYF	TGTGCCATCAGTGACTCGGGACAGTCCAGCTACGAGCAGTACTTC	.	TRBV10-3	TRBJ2-7	TRBD1
CASSSYLPGSGGKGETQYF	TGCGCCAGCAGCTCATACCTCCCGGGTAGCGGGGGGAAGGGGGAGACCCAGTACTTC	.	TRBV5-1	TRBJ2-5	TRBD2
CASSLPGQGPDEQYF	TGTGCCAGCAGTTTACCGGGACAGGGTCCGGACGAGCAGTACTTC	.	TRBV6-6	TRBJ2-7	TRBD1
CASSSGQGSTEAFF	TGTGCCAGCAGTTCGGGACAGGGTAGTACTGAAGCTTTCTTT	.	TRBV6-5	TRBJ1-1	TRBD1
CASNTPRGGDYGYTF	TGTGCCAGTAACACCCCCAGGGGAGGTGACTATGGCTACACCTTC	few	TRBV19	TRBJ1-2	.